These T cell receptor beta chains were read from a single sample in a study of blood T cell repertoires in COVID-19. TCRdb keeps only in-frame clones here, not all; method: immunoSEQ multiplex PCR. The sample shows some 65,000 clones, approximately 83% of them seen only once. Material for sequencing was peripheral blood. The receptors derive from a man aged 40-55 years with COVID-19, enrolled during active disease. The CDR3 runs from the conserved cysteine through the conserved F or W. A D gene is named only where the DNA matches it firmly. Size tells how often a clone was seen (once, few, many) or the class of an expanded clone, and some rows leave it out.

J gene	clone size	D gene	V gene	CDR3 DNA	CDR3 protein
TRBJ1-3	NA	NA	TRBV30	TGTGCCTGGGGACAGCTAGTCTCTGGAAACACCATATATTTT	CAWGQLVSGNTIYF
TRBJ1-1	NA	TRBD1	TRBV29-1	TGCAGCGTTGGGGGACAGGGAGGCACTGAAGCTTTCTTT	CSVGGQGGTEAFF
TRBJ2-3	NA	TRBD2	TRBV10-3	TGTGCCATCAGTGAGTCGGGACTAGCGGGGGGCTCAGATACGCAGTATTTT	CAISESGLAGGSDTQYF
TRBJ1-3	NA	TRBD1	TRBV5-1	TGCGCCAGCAGCTTGGCCACACAGGGGGCTGGAAACACCATATATTTT	CASSLATQGAGNTIYF
TRBJ2-7	NA	TRBD1	TRBV10-2	TGCGCCAGCAGGCTCAACAGGGGTTACTACGAGCAGTACTTC	CASRLNRGYYEQYF
TRBJ1-6	NA	NA	TRBV6-5	TGTGCCAGCAGTTCCTTCGGGGTATCACCCCTCCACTTT	CASSSFGVSPLHF
TRBJ1-4	medium-sized	NA	TRBV9	TGTGCCAGCAGCGCCGGGACACCATTATTTGGTGAAAAACTGTTTTTT	CASSAGTPLFGEKLFF
TRBJ2-3	NA	TRBD2	TRBV4-2	TGTGCCAGCAGCCAAGAAGGGACTAGCGGGGGAGGCCCTAGCACAGATACGCAGTATTTT	CASSQEGTSGGGPSTDTQYF
TRBJ1-1	NA	NA	TRBV12-3/TRBV12-4	TGTGCCAGCAGTTTTACGCAGGACACTGAAGCTTTCTTT	CASSFTQDTEAFF
TRBJ2-1	NA	NA	TRBV30	TGTGCCTGGATTTTTTTCGATGAGCAGTTCTTC	CAWIFFDEQFF
TRBJ2-7	once	NA	TRBV5-1	TGCGCCAGCAGCCCGGGGGAGGAGGGTTACGAGCAGTACTTC	CASSPGEEGYEQYF
TRBJ2-1	NA	TRBD2	TRBV28	TGTGCCACCCATGGGACTAGCGGGACCAATGAGCAGTTCTTC	CATHGTSGTNEQFF
TRBJ1-1	NA	NA	TRBV5-1	TGCGCCAGCAGCCCCCTCCCAGGGTACACTGAAGCTTTCTTT	CASSPLPGYTEAFF
TRBJ2-6	NA	TRBD2	TRBV19	TGTGCCAGTAGTGACGGTGCGTTCGGGGGGGGAACTGGGGCCAACGTCCTGACTTTC	CASSDGAFGGGTGANVLTF
TRBJ2-3	NA	TRBD1	TRBV5-1	TGCGCCAGCAGGGGCGGGACAGGGATCACAGATACGCAGTATTTT	CASRGGTGITDTQYF
TRBJ2-2	NA	NA	TRBV14	TGTGCCAGCAGTGGAGGAGCTACCGGGGAGCTGTTTTTT	CASSGGATGELFF
TRBJ1-3	NA	NA	TRBV28	TGTGCCAGCAGTCCAGGGGTTGGAAACACCATATATTTT	CASSPGVGNTIYF
TRBJ2-7	NA	TRBD2	TRBV27	TGTGCCAGCAGTTCGGGACTAGCCTCCGAGCAGTACTTC	CASSSGLASEQYF
TRBJ2-7	NA	NA	TRBV5-4	TGTGCCAGCAGCCAGCCGGGGGCCTACGAGCAGTACTTC	CASSQPGAYEQYF
TRBJ1-2	NA	NA	TRBV7-2	TGTGCCAGCGGGGGGAGGGGAGCTAACTATGGCTACACCTTC	CASGGRGANYGYTF
TRBJ1-4	NA	TRBD1	TRBV3-1/TRBV3-2	TGTGCCAGCAGCCATTTCGAGAGGACAGGTTTTAATGAAAAACTGTTTTTT	CASSHFERTGFNEKLFF
TRBJ1-3	NA	TRBD1	TRBV18	TGTGCCAGCTCACCGACAGGGAACTCTGGAAACACCATATATTTT	CASSPTGNSGNTIYF
TRBJ1-4	NA	NA	TRBV7-8	TGTGCCAGCAGCTTAGGGGGGGAGGGGGAAAAACTGTTTTTT	CASSLGGEGEKLFF
TRBJ2-7	NA	TRBD1	TRBV30	TGTGCCTGGAGCCGGGACAGAGGCTTTGAGCAGTACTTC	CAWSRDRGFEQYF